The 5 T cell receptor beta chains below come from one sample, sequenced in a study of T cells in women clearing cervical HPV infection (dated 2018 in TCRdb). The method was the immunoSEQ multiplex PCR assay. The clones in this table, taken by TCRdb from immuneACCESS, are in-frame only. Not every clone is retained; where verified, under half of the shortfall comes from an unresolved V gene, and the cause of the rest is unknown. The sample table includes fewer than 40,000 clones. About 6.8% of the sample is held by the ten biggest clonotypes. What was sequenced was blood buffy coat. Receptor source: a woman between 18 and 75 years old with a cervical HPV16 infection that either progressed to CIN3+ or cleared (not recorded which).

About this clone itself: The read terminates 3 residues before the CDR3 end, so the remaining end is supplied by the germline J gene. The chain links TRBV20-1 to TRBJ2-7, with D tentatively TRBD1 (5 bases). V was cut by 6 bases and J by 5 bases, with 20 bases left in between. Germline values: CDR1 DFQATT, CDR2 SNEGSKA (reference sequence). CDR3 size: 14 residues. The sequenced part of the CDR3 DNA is TGCAGTGCCCTTTTCTTACAGGAGTCCAACGAG. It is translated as CSALFLQESNE. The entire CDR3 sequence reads CSALFLQESNEQYF.

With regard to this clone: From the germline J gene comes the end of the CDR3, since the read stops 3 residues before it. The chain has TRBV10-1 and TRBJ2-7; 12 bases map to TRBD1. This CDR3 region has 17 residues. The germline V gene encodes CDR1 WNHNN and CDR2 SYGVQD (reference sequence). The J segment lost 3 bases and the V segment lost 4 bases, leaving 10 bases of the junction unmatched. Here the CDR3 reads CASSGGQGAGSFYEQYF. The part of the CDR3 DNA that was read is TGCGCCAGCAGTGGGGGACAGGGGGCCGGGTCCTTCTACGAG.

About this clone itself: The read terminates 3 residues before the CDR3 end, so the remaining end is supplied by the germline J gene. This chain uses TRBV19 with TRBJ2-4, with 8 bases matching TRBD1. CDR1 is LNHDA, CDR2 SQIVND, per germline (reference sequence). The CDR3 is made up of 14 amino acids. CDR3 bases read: TGTGCCAGTATAGCAACAGGGGGTCGCTATGGT. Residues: CASIATGGRYG. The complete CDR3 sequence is CASIATGGRYGQYF.

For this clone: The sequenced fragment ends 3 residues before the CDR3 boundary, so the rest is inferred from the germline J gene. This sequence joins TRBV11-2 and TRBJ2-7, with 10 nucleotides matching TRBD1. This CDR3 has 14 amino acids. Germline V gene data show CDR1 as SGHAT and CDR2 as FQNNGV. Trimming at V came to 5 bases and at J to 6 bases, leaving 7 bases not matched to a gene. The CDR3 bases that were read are TGTGCCAGCAGCCTTGGGACAGGGGTTTCCGAG. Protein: CASSLGTGVSE. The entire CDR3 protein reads CASSLGTGVSEQYF.

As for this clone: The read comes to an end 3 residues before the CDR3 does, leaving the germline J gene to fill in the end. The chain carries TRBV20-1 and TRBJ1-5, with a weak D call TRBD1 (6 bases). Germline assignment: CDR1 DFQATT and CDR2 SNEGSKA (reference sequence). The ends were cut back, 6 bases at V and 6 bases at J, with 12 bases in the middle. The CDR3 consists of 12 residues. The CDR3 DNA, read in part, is TGCAGTGCCCAGGGAGGGGGTCAGCCC. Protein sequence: CSAQGGGQP. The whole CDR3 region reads CSAQGGGQPQHF.